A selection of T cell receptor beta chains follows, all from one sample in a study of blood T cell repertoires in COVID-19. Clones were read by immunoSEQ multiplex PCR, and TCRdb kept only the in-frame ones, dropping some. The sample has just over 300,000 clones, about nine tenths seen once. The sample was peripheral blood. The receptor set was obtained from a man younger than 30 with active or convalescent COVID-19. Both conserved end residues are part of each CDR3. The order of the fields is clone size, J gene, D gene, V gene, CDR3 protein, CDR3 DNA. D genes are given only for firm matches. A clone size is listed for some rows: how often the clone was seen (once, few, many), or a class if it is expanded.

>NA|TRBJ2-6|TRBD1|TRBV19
CASRRGTGSSGANVLTF
TGTGCCAGTAGGCGGGGGACAGGGAGCTCTGGGGCCAACGTCCTGACTTTC
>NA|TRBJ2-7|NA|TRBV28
CASSLRPGAEQYF
TGTGCCAGCAGTTTACGGCCAGGGGCCGAGCAGTACTTC
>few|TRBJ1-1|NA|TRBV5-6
CASSFTSDTEAFF
TGTGCCAGCAGCTTTACCTCGGACACTGAAGCTTTCTTT
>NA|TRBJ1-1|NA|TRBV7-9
CASSLVQGRNTEAFF
TGTGCCAGCAGCTTAGTTCAGGGCAGGAACACTGAAGCTTTCTTT
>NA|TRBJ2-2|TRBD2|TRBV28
CASSASAAGLDTGELFF
TGTGCCAGCAGTGCCAGTGCAGCGGGATTGGACACCGGGGAGCTGTTTTTT
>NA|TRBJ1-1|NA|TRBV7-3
CASSLGPAEFVFF
TGTGCCAGCAGCTTAGGGCCAGCAGAATTTGTTTTCTTT
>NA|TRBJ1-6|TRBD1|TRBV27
CASSGQGNSPLHF
TGTGCCAGCAGTGGACAGGGTAATTCACCCCTCCACTTT
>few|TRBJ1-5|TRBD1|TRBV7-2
CASRQGAGQPQHF
TGTGCCAGCAGACAGGGGGCCGGGCAGCCCCAGCATTTT
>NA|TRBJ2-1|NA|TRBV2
CASSEMGGSYNEQFF
TGTGCCAGCAGTGAGATGGGGGGAAGTTACAATGAGCAGTTCTTC
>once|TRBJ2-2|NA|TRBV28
CASSWGRGELFF
TGTGCCAGCAGTTGGGGGCGCGGGGAGCTGTTTTTT
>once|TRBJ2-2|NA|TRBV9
CASSVRSVNTGELFF
TGTGCCAGCAGCGTTCGGTCGGTTAACACCGGGGAGCTGTTTTTT
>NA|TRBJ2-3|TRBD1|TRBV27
CASMRGHTQYF
TGTGCCAGTATGAGGGGGCATACGCAGTATTTT
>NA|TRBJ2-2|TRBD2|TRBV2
CASTSGTSGSNTGELFF
TGTGCCAGCACCTCCGGGACTAGCGGGTCGAACACCGGGGAGCTGTTTTTT
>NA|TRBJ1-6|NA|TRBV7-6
CASSMTASSYNSPLHF
TGTGCCAGCAGCATGACAGCCAGCTCCTATAATTCACCCCTCCACTTT
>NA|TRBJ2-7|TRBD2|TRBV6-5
CASSRTSNYEQYF
TGTGCCAGCAGTAGGACTAGCAACTACGAGCAGTACTTC
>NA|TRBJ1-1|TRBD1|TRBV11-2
CASSPYRGDTEAFF
TGTGCCAGCAGCCCCTACAGGGGGGACACTGAAGCTTTCTTT
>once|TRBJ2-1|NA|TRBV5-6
CASSYRHGNEQFF
TGTGCCAGCAGCTACCGCCACGGCAATGAGCAGTTCTTC
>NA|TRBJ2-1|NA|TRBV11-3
CASSFTGSYSYNEQFF
TGTGCCAGCAGCTTCACGGGGTCGTACTCCTACAATGAGCAGTTCTTC
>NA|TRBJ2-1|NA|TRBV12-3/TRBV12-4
CASSPSNEQFF
TGTGCCAGCAGTCCCAGCAATGAGCAGTTCTTC
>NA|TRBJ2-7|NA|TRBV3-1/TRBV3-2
CASSQAAQGRANYEQYF
TGTGCCAGCAGCCAAGCAGCGCAGGGGCGAGCAAACTACGAGCAGTACTTC
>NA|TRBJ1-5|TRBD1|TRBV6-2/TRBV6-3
CASSPPKGQNQPQHF
TGTGCCAGCAGTCCCCCGAAGGGACAGAATCAGCCCCAGCATTTT
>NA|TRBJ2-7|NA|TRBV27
CASRSVFNEQYF
TGTGCCAGCAGGTCTGTATTTAACGAGCAGTACTTC
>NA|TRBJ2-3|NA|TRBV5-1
CASSPRLGTDTQYF
TGCGCCAGCAGCCCCAGGCTGGGCACAGATACGCAGTATTTT
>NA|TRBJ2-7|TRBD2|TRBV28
CASTPPRGLVSLEQYF
TGTGCCAGCACCCCTCCTCGGGGACTAGTTTCCCTCGAGCAGTACTTC
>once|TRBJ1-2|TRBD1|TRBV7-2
CASSLGGATGFVYGYTF
TGTGCCAGCAGCCTCGGGGGGGCGACAGGGTTCGTCTATGGCTACACCTTC
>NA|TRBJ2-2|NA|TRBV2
CASSGTISGELFF
TGTGCCAGCAGTGGGACTATTTCCGGGGAGCTGTTTTTT
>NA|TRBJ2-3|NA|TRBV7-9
CASSLMISRSTDTQYF
TGTGCCAGCAGCTTAATGATATCCCGGAGCACAGATACGCAGTATTTT
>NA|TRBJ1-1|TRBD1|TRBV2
CASTPGQGWAFF
TGTGCCAGCACGCCAGGACAGGGTTGGGCTTTCTTT
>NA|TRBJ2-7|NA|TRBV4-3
CASSQDRAGRGPYEQYF
TGCGCCAGCAGCCAAGACCGGGCGGGGCGGGGGCCCTACGAGCAGTACTTC
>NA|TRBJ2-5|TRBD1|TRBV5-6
CASSSDRVQETQYF
TGTGCCAGCAGCTCCGACAGGGTCCAAGAGACCCAGTACTTC
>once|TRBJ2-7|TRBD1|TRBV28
CASTDRGGYEQYF
TGTGCCAGCACCGACAGGGGGGGCTACGAGCAGTACTTC
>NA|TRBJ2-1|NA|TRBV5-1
CASSMASDTWGHEQFF
TGCGCCAGCAGCATGGCTAGCGACACCTGGGGCCATGAGCAGTTCTTC
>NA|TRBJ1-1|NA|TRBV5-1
CASSLRGNTEAFF
TGCGCCAGCAGCTTGAGGGGGAACACTGAAGCTTTCTTT
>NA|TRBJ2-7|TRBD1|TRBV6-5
CASSYSYRGTYEQYF
TGTGCCAGCAGTTACTCCTACAGGGGAACCTACGAGCAGTACTTC
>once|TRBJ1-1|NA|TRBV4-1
CASSLNPVMNTEAFF
TGCGCCAGCAGCCTCAACCCGGTGATGAACACTGAAGCTTTCTTT
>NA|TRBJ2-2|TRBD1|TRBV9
CASSPQGTDVNTGELFF
TGTGCCAGCAGCCCACAAGGGACAGACGTTAACACCGGGGAGCTGTTTTTT
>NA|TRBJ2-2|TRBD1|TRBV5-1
CASRSGTGRTGELFF
TGCGCCAGCCGGAGCGGGACAGGGAGGACCGGGGAGCTGTTTTTT
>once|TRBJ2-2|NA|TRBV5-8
CASSFFARTKNTGELFF
TGTGCCAGCAGCTTTTTCGCGAGGACTAAGAACACCGGGGAGCTGTTTTTT
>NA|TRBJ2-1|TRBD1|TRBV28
CASTPDRGQKHSWEQFF
TGTGCCAGCACCCCGGACAGGGGGCAGAAACATTCTTGGGAGCAGTTCTTC
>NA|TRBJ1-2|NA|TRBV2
CASPQGRGYGYTF
TGTGCCAGCCCCCAGGGCAGGGGATATGGCTACACCTTC
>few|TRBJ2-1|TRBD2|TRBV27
CASSPRLAGPVNEQFF
TGTGCCAGCAGTCCCCGGTTAGCGGGCCCAGTAAATGAGCAGTTCTTC
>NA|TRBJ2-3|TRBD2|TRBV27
CASSSLAGTDTQYF
TGTGCCAGCAGTTCCCTAGCGGGCACAGATACGCAGTATTTT
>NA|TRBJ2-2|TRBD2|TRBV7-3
CASSLAGGVSGELFF
TGTGCCAGCAGCTTAGCGGGAGGAGTATCCGGGGAGCTGTTTTTT
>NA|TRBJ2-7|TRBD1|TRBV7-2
CASSRQGLYEQYF
TGTGCCAGCTCCCGACAGGGGTTATACGAGCAGTACTTC
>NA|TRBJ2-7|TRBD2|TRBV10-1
CASSSGLAGTYEQYF
TGCGCCAGCAGTTCGGGACTAGCGGGGACCTACGAGCAGTACTTC
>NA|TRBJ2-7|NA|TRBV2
CASNGRGSYEQYF
TGTGCCAGCAACGGCAGGGGATCCTACGAGCAGTACTTC
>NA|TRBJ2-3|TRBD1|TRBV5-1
CASSLVGQGHADTQYF
TGCGCCAGCAGCTTGGTGGGACAGGGCCATGCAGATACGCAGTATTTT
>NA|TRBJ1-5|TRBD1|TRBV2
CASKTTGDQPQHF
TGTGCCAGCAAGACGACAGGGGACCAGCCCCAGCATTTT
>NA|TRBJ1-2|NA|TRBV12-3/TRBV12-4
CATPSGVRGGYTF
TGTGCCACCCCATCCGGGGTCCGGGGTGGCTACACCTTC
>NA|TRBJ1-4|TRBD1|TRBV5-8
CASSDLREGTANEKLFF
TGTGCCAGCAGCGACCTACGGGAGGGGACAGCTAATGAAAAACTGTTTTTT
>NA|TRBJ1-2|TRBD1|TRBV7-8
CASSAGTGFLDYGYTF
TGTGCCAGCAGCGCCGGGACAGGGTTTTTAGACTATGGCTACACCTTC
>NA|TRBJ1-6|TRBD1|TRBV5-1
CASSFGTVYNSPLHF
TGCGCCAGCAGCTTTGGGACAGTCTATAATTCACCCCTCCACTTT
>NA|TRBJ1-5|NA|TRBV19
CASSPSGGNQPQHF
TGTGCCAGTAGCCCGTCGGGAGGGAATCAGCCCCAGCATTTT